The clone carrying this TCR beta chain occurred a few times. The data were obtained in a study of blood T cell repertoires in COVID-19. The wider study: COVID-19 samples collected from the United States, Italy and Spain covered acute and convalescent phases. PBMCs, B-cell-depleted T cells, or T cells were the source of the cDNA or gDNA that made up the material.

Original handling: Reference gene primer amplification gave estimated nucleated cell counts. Assay used: immunoSEQ multiplex PCR; TCRdb lists only in-frame clones, some missing. From that table come the V and J calls and clone size; the DNA was used to work out D and trimming. The table lists over 30,000 clones, approximately 71% of them singletons. Germline V gives CDR1 SGHRS, CDR2 YFSETQ. The CDR3 totals 14 residues. After removal of 4 bases from V and 0 bases from J, the junction contained 1 base not matched to a gene. This clonotype was sampled from a human donor in a cohort sampled during active COVID-19. This sequence joins TRBV5-1 and TRBJ2-4; 7 nucleotides align to TRBD1. Input material: peripheral blood. CDR3 loop: CASSPGGAKNIQYF. CDR3 DNA sequence: TGCGCCAGCAGCCCAGGGGGAGCCAAAAACATTCAGTACTTC.